The clone carrying this T cell receptor beta chain was recorded many times. What it binds is not known. Time point meaning: patch test 1, 2 weeks after DPC sensitization. Documented treatment: therapeutic diphenylcyclopropenone sensitization with weekly scalp DPC. Blood was drawn before each patch test was applied. The sample is drawn from a study of human T cells and chemical hapten exposure. Study summary: All patients underwent weekly scalp dosing with diphenylcyclopropenone for the full roughly 24-week study.

MiXCR, applied by TCRdb to the RACE reads, yields one record per CDR3 protein. The sample holds roughly 70,000 distinct CDR3 sequences, around 10% seen once. This CDR3 is built from 12 residues. V was clipped by 7 bases and J by 3 bases, with 9 bases between them. CDR1 MNHEY and CDR2 SVGEGT come from the germline V gene. Study outcomes and limitations: There was no change with DPC sensitization in TCRs above 1 in 1000 frequency.

This material consisted of whole blood, taken in connection with sensitization to the hapten diphenylcyclopropenone (DPC). The chain has TRBV6-2 or TRBV6-3 and TRBJ1-2; D call uncertain. The clonotype originates from a woman between 40 and 55 years old with alopecia areata. Some clones in this sample may be carry-over from other donors' samples. CDR3 loop: CASTGGDYGYTF. The CDR3, as DNA: TGTGCCAGCACGGGTGGAGACTATGGCTACACCTTC.